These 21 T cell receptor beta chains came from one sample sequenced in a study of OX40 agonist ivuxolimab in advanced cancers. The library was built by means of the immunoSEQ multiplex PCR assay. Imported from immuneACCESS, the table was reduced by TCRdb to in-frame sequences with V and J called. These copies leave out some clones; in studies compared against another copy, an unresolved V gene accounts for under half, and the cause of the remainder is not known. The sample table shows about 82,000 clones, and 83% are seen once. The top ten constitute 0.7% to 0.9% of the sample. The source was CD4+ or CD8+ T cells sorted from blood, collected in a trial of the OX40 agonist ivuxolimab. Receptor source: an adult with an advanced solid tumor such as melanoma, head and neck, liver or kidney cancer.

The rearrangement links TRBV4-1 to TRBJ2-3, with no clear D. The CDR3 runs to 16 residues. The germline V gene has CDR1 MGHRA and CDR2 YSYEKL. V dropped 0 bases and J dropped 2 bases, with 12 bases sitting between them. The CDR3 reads CASSQEPPRTTDTQYF. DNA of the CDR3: TGCGCCAGCAGCCAAGAACCTCCGAGAACCACAGATACGCAGTATTTT.

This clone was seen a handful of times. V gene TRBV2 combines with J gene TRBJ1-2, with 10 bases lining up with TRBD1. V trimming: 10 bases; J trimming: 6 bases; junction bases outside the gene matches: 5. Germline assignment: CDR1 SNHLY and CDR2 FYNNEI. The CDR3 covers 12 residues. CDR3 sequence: CATGQGRHGYTF. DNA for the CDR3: TGTGCCACGGGACAGGGGAGGCATGGCTACACCTTC.

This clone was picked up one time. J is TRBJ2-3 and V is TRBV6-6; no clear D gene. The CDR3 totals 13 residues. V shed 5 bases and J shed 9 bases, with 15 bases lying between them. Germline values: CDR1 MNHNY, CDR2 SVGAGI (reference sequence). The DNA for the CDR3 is TGTGCCAGCAGTCCCACGGCGTCCGGCACGCAGTATTTT. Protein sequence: CASSPTASGTQYF.

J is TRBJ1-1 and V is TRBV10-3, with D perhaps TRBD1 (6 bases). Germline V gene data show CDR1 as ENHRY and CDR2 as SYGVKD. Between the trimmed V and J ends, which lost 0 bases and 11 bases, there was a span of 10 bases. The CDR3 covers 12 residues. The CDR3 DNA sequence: TGTGCCATCAGTGAGTCAGGGGGATACGCTTTCTTT. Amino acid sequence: CAISESGGYAFF.

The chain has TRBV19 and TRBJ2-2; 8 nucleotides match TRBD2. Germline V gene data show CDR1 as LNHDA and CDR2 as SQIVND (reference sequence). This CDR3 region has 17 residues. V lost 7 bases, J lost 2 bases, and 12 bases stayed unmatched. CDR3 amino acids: CASTEGRGGQNTGELFF. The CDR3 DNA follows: TGTGCCAGTACCGAGGGTCGGGGGGGCCAAAACACCGGGGAGCTGTTTTTT. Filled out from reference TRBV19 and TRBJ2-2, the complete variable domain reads DGGITQSPKYLFRKEGQNVTLSCEQNLNHDAMYWYRQDPGQGLRLIYYSQIVNDFQKGDIAEGYSVSREKKESFPLTVTSAQKNPTAFYLCASTEGRGGQNTGELFFGEGSRLTVL.

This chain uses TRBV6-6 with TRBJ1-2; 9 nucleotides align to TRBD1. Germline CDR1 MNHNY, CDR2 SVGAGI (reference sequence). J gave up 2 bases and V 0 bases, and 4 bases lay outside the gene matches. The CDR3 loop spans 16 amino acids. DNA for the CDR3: TGTGCCAGCAGTTACTCAGAACAGGGGGCGAACTATGGCTACACCTTC. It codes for CASSYSEQGANYGYTF.

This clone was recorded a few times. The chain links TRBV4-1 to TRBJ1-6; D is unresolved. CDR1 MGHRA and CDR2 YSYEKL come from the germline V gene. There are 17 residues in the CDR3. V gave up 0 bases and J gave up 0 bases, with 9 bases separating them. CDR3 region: CASSQEPVSSYNSPLHF. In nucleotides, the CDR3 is TGCGCCAGCAGCCAAGAACCGGTAAGCTCCTATAATTCACCCCTCCACTTT.

The CDR3: CASSLAPGVGYGYTF. In DNA form, the CDR3 reads TGCGCCAGCAGCTTGGCCCCAGGGGTGGGCTATGGCTACACCTTC. V is TRBV5-1 and J is TRBJ1-2, with a tentative D call TRBD1 (6 bases). Germline V lookup: CDR1 SGHRS, CDR2 YFSETQ. There are 15 residues in the CDR3. V was cut by 0 bases and J by 4 bases, with 13 bases left in between.

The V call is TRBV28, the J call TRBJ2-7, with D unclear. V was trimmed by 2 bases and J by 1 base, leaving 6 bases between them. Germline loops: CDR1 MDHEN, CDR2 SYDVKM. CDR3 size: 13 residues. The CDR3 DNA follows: TGTGCCAGCAGTTTACAAACGTCCTACGAGCAGTACTTC. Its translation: CASSLQTSYEQYF.

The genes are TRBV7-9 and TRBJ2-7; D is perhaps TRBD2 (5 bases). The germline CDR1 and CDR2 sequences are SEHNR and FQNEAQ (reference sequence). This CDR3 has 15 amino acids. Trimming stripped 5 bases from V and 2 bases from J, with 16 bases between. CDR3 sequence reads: CASSPPGVVTYEQYF. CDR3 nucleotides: TGTGCCAGCAGCCCCCCCGGGGTAGTTACCTACGAGCAGTACTTC. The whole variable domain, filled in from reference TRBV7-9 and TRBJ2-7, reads DTGVSQNPRHKITKRGQNVTFRCDPISEHNRLYWYRQTLGQGPEFLTYFQNEAQLEKSRLLSDRFSAERPKGSFSTLEIQRTEQGDSAMYLCASSPPGVVTYEQYFGPGTRLTVT.

DNA for the CDR3: TGTGCCAGCAGCCCTACAGGGGATAGATACGAGCAGTACTTC. It specifies CASSPTGDRYEQYF. The chain links TRBV7-3 to TRBJ2-7; 7 nucleotides match TRBD1. This CDR3 has 14 residues. CDR1 SGHTA and CDR2 FQGTGA come from the germline V gene. J was trimmed by 4 bases and V by 5 bases; bases with no gene match: 8.

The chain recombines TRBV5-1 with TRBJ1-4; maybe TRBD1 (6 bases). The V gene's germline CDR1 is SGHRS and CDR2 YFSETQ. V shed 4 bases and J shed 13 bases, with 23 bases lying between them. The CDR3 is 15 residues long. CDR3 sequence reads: CASSLDRMKIGGLFF. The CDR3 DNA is TGCGCCAGCAGCCTGGACAGAATGAAAATCGGTGGACTGTTTTTT. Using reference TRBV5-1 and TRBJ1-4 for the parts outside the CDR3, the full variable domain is KAGVTQTPRYLIKTRGQQVTLSCSPISGHRSVSWYQQTPGQGLQFLFEYFSETQRNKGNFPGRFSGRQFSNSRSEMNVSTLELGDSALYLCASSLDRMKIGGLFFGSGTQLSVL.

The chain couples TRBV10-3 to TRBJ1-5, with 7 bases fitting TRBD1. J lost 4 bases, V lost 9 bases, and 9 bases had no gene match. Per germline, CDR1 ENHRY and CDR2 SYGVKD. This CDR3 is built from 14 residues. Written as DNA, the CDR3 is TGTGCCATTGCCAGGGGGTCGAAGAATCAGCCCCAGCATTTT. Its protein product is CAIARGSKNQPQHF.

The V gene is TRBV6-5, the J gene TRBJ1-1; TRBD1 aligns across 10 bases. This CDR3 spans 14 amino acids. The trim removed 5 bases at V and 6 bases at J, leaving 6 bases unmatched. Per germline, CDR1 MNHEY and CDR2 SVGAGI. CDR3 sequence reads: CASSQGQGISEAFF. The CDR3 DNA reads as TGTGCCAGCAGTCAGGGACAGGGGATCTCTGAAGCTTTCTTT.

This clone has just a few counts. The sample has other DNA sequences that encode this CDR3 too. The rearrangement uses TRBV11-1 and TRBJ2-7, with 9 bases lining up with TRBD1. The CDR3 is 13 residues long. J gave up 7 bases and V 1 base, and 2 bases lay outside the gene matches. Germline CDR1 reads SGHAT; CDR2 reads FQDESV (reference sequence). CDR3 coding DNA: TGTGCCAGCAGCTTAGGACAGGGGGAAGAGCAGTACTTC. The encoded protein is CASSLGQGEEQYF.

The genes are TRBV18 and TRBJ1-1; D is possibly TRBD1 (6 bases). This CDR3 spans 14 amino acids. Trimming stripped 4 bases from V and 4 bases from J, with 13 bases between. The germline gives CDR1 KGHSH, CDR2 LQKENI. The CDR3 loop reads CASSLARGSTEAFF. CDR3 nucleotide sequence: TGTGCCAGCTCACTGGCCAGGGGCTCCACTGAAGCTTTCTTT.

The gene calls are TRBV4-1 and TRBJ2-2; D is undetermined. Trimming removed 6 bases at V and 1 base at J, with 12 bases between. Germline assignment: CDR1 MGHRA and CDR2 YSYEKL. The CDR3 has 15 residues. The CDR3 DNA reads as TGCGCCAGCAGGTTGGAGCTGATGAACACCGGGGAGCTGTTTTTT. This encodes CASRLELMNTGELFF.

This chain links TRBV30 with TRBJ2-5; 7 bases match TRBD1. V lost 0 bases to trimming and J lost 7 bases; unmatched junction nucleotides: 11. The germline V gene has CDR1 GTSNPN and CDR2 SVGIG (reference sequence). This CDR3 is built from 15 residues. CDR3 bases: TGTGCCTGGAGTGTAGTGGCAGGGGGTTTTGGGACCCAGTACTTC. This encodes CAWSVVAGGFGTQYF.

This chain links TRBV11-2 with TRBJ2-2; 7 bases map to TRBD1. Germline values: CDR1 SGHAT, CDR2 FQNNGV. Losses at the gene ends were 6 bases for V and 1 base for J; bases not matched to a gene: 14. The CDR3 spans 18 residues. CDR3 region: CASSFPPWGQRNTGELFF. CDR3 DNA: TGTGCCAGCAGTTTTCCACCCTGGGGACAGAGGAACACCGGGGAGCTGTTTTTT.

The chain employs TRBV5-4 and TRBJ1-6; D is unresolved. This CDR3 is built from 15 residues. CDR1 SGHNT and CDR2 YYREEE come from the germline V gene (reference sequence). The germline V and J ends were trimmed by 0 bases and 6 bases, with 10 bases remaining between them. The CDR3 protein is CASSLVGRSNSPLHF. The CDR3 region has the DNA TGTGCCAGCAGCTTGGTAGGCAGAAGTAATTCACCCCTCCACTTT.

CDR3 in DNA: TGCGCCAGCAGTGCGACAGAACAAAATCAGCCCCAGCATTTT. It codes for CASSATEQNQPQHF. The V gene is TRBV10-2, the J gene TRBJ1-5, with D possibly being TRBD1 (5 bases). Germline V gives CDR1 WSHSY, CDR2 SAAADI. V lost 4 bases, J lost 4 bases, and 11 bases lay in between. The CDR3 sequence is 14 residues long.